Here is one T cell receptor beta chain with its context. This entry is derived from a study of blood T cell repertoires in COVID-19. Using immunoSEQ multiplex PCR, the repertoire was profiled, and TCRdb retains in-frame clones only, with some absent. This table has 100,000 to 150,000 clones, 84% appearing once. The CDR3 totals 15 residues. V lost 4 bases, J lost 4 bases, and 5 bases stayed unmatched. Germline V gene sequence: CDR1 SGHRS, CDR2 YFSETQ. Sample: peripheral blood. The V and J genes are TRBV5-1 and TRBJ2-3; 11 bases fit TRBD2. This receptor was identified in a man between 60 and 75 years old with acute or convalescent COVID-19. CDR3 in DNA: TGCGCCAGCAGCCACGATAGCGGGAGGGCAGATACGCAGTATTTT. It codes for CASSHDSGRADTQYF.